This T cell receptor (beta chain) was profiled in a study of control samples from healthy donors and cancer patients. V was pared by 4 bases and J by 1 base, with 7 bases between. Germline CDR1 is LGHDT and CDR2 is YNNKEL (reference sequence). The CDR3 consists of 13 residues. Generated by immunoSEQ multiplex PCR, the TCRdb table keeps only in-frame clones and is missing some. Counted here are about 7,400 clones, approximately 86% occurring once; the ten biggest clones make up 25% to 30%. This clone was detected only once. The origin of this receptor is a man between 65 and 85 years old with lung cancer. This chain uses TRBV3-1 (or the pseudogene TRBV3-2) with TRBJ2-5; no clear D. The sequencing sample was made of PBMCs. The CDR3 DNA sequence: TGTGCCAGCAGCCCTCTTTCCCAAGAGACCCAGTACTTC. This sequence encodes CASSPLSQETQYF.